This T cell receptor (beta chain) came from a study of cytomegalovirus exposure and HLA in healthy donors. Overall study context: In a previous analysis, some 120 million unique TCR beta sequences were found from approximately 180 million T cells.

Findings of the study overall: In a later analysis, an Asian-associated ancestry cluster reportedly showed fewer N-insertions than the approximately 700-donor mean. Earlier analysis found most TCR beta V segments productive about 87% or about 30% of the time. V- and J-gene trimming in TCR beta was tied to a missense DCLRE1C variant by an analysis performed later.

PCR involved 60 Vbeta and 13 Jbeta primers. Generated by immunoSEQ multiplex PCR, the TCRdb table keeps only in-frame clones and is missing some. The sample yields around 170,000 clones, roughly 83% seen once. The V and J ends lost 1 base and 5 bases respectively, with 9 bases between them. The length of the CDR3 is 13 residues. The germline gives CDR1 KGHSH, CDR2 LQKENI. For this clone: Its antigen remains unknown.

The source of this sequence is a boy aged 2 to 10 in good health and CMV-seronegative. This chain uses TRBV18 with TRBJ2-7, with D perhaps TRBD2 (6 bases). Sequencing input: PBMCs. The CDR3 sequence is CASSPRGEHEQYF. As DNA, the CDR3 is TGTGCCAGCTCACCACGGGGGGAGCACGAGCAGTACTTC.